One and the same sample provided the 27 T cell receptor beta chains below, sequenced in a study of shared T cell receptors in the human thymus. TCRdb keeps only in-frame clones here, not all; method: immunoSEQ multiplex PCR. There are about 730,000 clones in the sample; 70% to 90% occur only once, and about 0.0098% lies in the top ten. Separately, the same data were catalogued under a study of human thymus T cells.

The material sequenced was thymocytes. The origin of the receptors is a girl under three years old with a congenital heart defect.

The chain employs TRBV6-5 and TRBJ2-7, with D maybe TRBD1 (6 bases). This CDR3 spans 15 amino acids. Germline lookup yields CDR1 MNHEY and CDR2 SVGAGI. The V and J ends lost 7 bases and 7 bases respectively, with 23 bases between them. The CDR3 DNA sequence: TGTGCCAGCACCCAGAAAGTCAGGGGCTTAGGGGAGCAGTACTTC. It codes for CASTQKVRGLGEQYF.

The J gene is TRBJ2-2, the V gene TRBV19, with D tentatively TRBD2 (7 bases). The V end lost 8 bases, the J end lost 1 base, and 17 bases lay between the germline ends. CDR3 size: 16 residues. Per germline, CDR1 LNHDA and CDR2 SQIVND (reference sequence). The CDR3 DNA follows: TGTGCCAGTTGGGGCCCGGGGGGCGTGAACACCGGGGAGCTGTTTTTT. Translated, it gives CASWGPGGVNTGELFF.

The chain employs TRBV5-6 and TRBJ1-1; TRBD1 might be the D (6 bases). The CDR3 contains 16 residues. V lost 0 bases to trimming and J lost 3 bases, with 15 bases between them. Germline CDR1 and CDR2: SGHDT and YYEEEE. CDR3 protein: CASSLVGGQGYTEAFF. The CDR3 coding sequence is TGTGCCAGCAGCTTGGTGGGGGGGCAAGGCTACACTGAAGCTTTCTTT.

The chain couples TRBV5-5 to TRBJ1-6, with D possibly TRBD1 on 6 matching bases. Germline V gives CDR1 SGHKS, CDR2 YYEKEE (reference sequence). This CDR3 comprises 20 residues. V was shortened by 3 bases and J by 0 bases, with 22 bases between the two germline ends. For the CDR3, the DNA is TGTGCCAGCAGCTGGGGGGGGGCCCCTGGGGCGAGCTCCTATAATTCACCCCTCCACTTT. Amino acid sequence: CASSWGGAPGASSYNSPLHF.

V usage is TRBV18 and J usage is TRBJ1-6; 8 nucleotides line up with TRBD1. The CDR3 length is 15 residues. The ends lost 6 bases at V and 10 bases at J; junction bases unmatched: 11. CDR1 and CDR2 (germline): KGHSH, LQKENI. The CDR3 reads CASSPRTGMESPLHF. The CDR3 nucleotides read TGTGCCAGCTCCCCTCGGACAGGGATGGAGTCACCCCTCCACTTT.

The V and J genes are TRBV6-1 and TRBJ2-7; 9 bases fit TRBD2. The CDR3 loop spans 14 amino acids. The V and J ends lost 7 bases and 3 bases, in that order; junction bases with no gene match: 7. CDR1 is MNHNS, CDR2 SASEGT, per germline. The CDR3 is CASKASGDFYEQYF. The CDR3 bases are TGTGCCAGCAAGGCTAGCGGGGATTTCTACGAGCAGTACTTC.

V gene TRBV6-1 combines with J gene TRBJ2-1, with D maybe TRBD2 (7 bases). The CDR3 length is 14 residues. The germline CDR1 and CDR2 sequences are MNHNS and SASEGT. Deletions cut 10 bases from V and 2 bases from J, with 15 bases between. The CDR3 DNA reads as TGTGCCACCCCGGGGGGCGGGCCCTACAATGAGCAGTTCTTC. This codes for CATPGGGPYNEQFF.

V and J are TRBV27 and TRBJ1-4; 7 bases match TRBD1. CDR1 MNHEY and CDR2 SMNVEV come from the germline V gene (reference sequence). V was pared by 2 bases and J by 8 bases, with 14 bases of the junction left unmatched. CDR3 length: 17 residues. The CDR3 spells CASSLTLKGQPLEKLFF. The CDR3 nucleotides read TGTGCCAGCAGTTTAACCCTAAAGGGACAGCCCCTCGAAAAACTGTTTTTT.

As to this clone: Relative to the germline gene, one junction end is altered; a read error may explain this. The chain recombines TRBV28 with TRBJ2-5; possibly TRBD2 for D (7 bases). CDR1 and CDR2 (germline): MDHEN, SYDVKM. The CDR3 has 13 amino acids. CDR3 loop: CASSLRGGETRYF. CDR3 in DNA: TGTGCCAGCAGTTTGAGGGGGGGAGAGACCCGGTACTTC.

The rearrangement uses TRBV11-2 and TRBJ1-2; TRBD1 might be the D (5 bases). The length of the CDR3 is 14 residues. V was cut by 6 bases and J by 8 bases, with 19 bases left in between. Per germline, CDR1 SGHAT and CDR2 FQNNGV. The CDR3 nucleotides read TGTGCCAGCAGGGGAGGTGGGGACCGAACCGGCTACACCTTC. It encodes CASRGGGDRTGYTF.

The chain employs TRBV5-1 and TRBJ1-3; maybe TRBD1 (6 bases). V dropped 1 base and J dropped 2 bases, with 13 bases sitting between them. The CDR3 runs 16 residues. Germline V gene data show CDR1 as SGHRS and CDR2 as YFSETQ. CDR3 coding DNA: TGCGCCAGCAGCTTGTTAGGGGGAGCGCCTGGAAACACCATATATTTT. Translation: CASSLLGGAPGNTIYF.

This clone was counted a single time. The chain couples TRBV27 to TRBJ2-5; TRBD2 agrees at 8 bases. V shed 5 bases, J shed 4 bases, and the junction held 0 bases outside the gene matches. The CDR3 is 12 amino acids. Germline-derived CDR1 and CDR2 are MNHEY and SMNVEV (reference sequence). CDR3 loop: CASSSGGETQYF. The DNA for the CDR3 is TGTGCCAGCAGTAGCGGGGGAGAGACCCAGTACTTC.

The J gene is TRBJ1-3, the V gene TRBV19; D is uncertain. Germline V CDR1 and CDR2: LNHDA, SQIVND (reference sequence). The V and J ends lost 3 bases and 4 bases respectively, with 16 bases between them. This CDR3 is built from 16 residues. In nucleotides, the CDR3 is TGTGCCAGTAGTATCGAAGGACTGTTCCGCGGAAACACCATATATTTT. As protein: CASSIEGLFRGNTIYF.

This clone appeared once. CDR3 residues: CASSFTGNSNQPQHF. Written as DNA, the CDR3 is TGCGCCAGCAGCTTTACAGGGAATAGCAATCAGCCCCAGCATTTT. The V call is TRBV5-1, the J call TRBJ1-5; possible D gene TRBD1, 6 bases. CDR3 size: 15 residues. Deletions cut 2 bases from V and 0 bases from J, with 9 bases between. CDR1 SGHRS and CDR2 YFSETQ come from the germline V gene.

This clone was observed a single time. The chain joins TRBV7-9 to TRBJ1-6, with 7 positions matching TRBD1. V was clipped by 6 bases and J by 9 bases; unmatched bases: 8. The length of the CDR3 is 14 residues. Germline V gives CDR1 SEHNR, CDR2 FQNEAQ (reference sequence). The CDR3 bases are TGTGCCAGCAGTCACCAGGGGGATGGTTCACCCCTCCACTTT. It is translated as CASSHQGDGSPLHF.

The CDR3 sequence is CASSYNPGVTTMNTEAFF. The CDR3 DNA is TGTGCCAGCAGCTACAACCCAGGGGTTACAACTATGAACACTGAAGCTTTCTTT. The chain uses TRBV7-9 and TRBJ1-1; TRBD1 is a possible D gene (6 bases). The CDR3 loop spans 18 amino acids. Germline CDR1 is SEHNR and CDR2 is FQNEAQ (reference sequence). V lost 4 bases and J 0 bases, leaving 21 bases between the germline ends.

The chain recombines TRBV21-1 with TRBJ1-6. TRBV21-1 is shown as a pseudogene. CDR3 length: 22 residues. CDR3 in amino acids: CASSKVILERDPKDIYNSPLHF. CDR3 nucleotide sequence: TGTGCCAGCAGCAAGGTAATTTTAGAACGGGATCCCAAGGATATCTATAATTCACCCCTCCACTTT.

This chain joins TRBV5-1 and TRBJ2-1; 14 nucleotides line up with TRBD2. This CDR3 contains 15 residues. Per germline, CDR1 SGHRS and CDR2 YFSETQ. J was trimmed by 8 bases and V by 9 bases; bases with no gene match: 10. CDR3 coding DNA: TGCGCCACCAGACTAGCGGGGGGGCCTAGGGATGAGCAGTTCTTC. Translating gives CATRLAGGPRDEQFF.

The V call is TRBV9, the J call TRBJ2-2; D gene uncertain. The V gene's germline CDR1 is SGDLS and CDR2 YYNGEE. Trimming cost V 6 bases and J 0 bases, with 3 bases left between them. The length of the CDR3 is 12 residues. CDR3 amino acids: CASTTNTGELFF. As DNA, the CDR3 is TGTGCCAGCACCACGAACACCGGGGAGCTGTTTTTT.

J is TRBJ1-3 and V is TRBV5-4, with 12 nucleotides matching TRBD1. Germline trimming cut 3 bases from V and 6 bases from J; bases unmatched to any gene: 10. This CDR3 has 17 amino acids. Germline-derived CDR1 and CDR2 are SGHNT and YYREEE (reference sequence). The DNA for the CDR3 is TGTGCCAGCAGCTGGACCGGGACAGGGGGCGAGTTAAACACCATATATTTT. Its protein product is CASSWTGTGGELNTIYF.

This chain connects TRBV7-6 to TRBJ1-3; TRBD1 agrees at 9 bases. Trimming removed 1 base from V and 7 bases from J; junction bases left unmatched: 5. This CDR3 spans 15 amino acids. Germline CDR1 SGHVS, CDR2 FNYEAQ. The CDR3 bases are TGTGCCAGCAGCTTAGGGACAGGGGTACAGAACACCATATATTTT. Translation gives CASSLGTGVQNTIYF. The whole variable domain, filled in from reference TRBV7-6 and TRBJ1-3, reads GAGVSQSPRYKVTKRGQDVALRCDPISGHVSLYWYRQALGQGPEFLTYFNYEAQQDKSGLPNDRFSAERPEGSISTLTIQRTEQRDSAMYRCASSLGTGVQNTIYFGEGSWLTVV.

V usage is TRBV4-1 and J usage is TRBJ1-2; the match to TRBD1 covers 9 bases. CDR1 and CDR2 from the germline V gene are MGHRA and YSYEKL. Trimming took 0 bases from V and 5 from J; bases not matched to a gene: 10. This CDR3 is built from 17 residues. Written as DNA, the CDR3 is TGCGCCAGCAGCCAAGATCCCGGGGACAGGGTGGGGTATGGCTACACCTTC. Translation gives CASSQDPGDRVGYGYTF.

The J gene is TRBJ2-3, the V gene TRBV5-4; 12 bases align to TRBD1. This CDR3 has 14 residues. J was trimmed by 7 bases and V by 5 bases; bases with no gene match: 5. Germline V gene lookup returns CDR1 SGHNT and CDR2 YYREEE (reference sequence). The CDR3 loop is CASRPGQGANTQYF. The DNA of the CDR3 is TGTGCCAGCAGGCCGGGACAGGGGGCAAATACGCAGTATTTT. Together with reference TRBV5-4 and TRBJ2-3, the CDR3 gives the full variable domain: ETGVTQSPTHLIKTRGQQVTLRCSSQSGHNTVSWYQQALGQGPQFIFQYYREEENGRGNFPPRFSGLQFPNYSSELNVNALELDDSALYLCASRPGQGANTQYFGPGTRLTVL.

J is TRBJ1-4 and V is TRBV7-2; 8 bases are a match to TRBD1. CDR1 and CDR2 (germline): SGHTA, FQGNSA. The CDR3 runs to 15 residues. The trim removed 5 bases at V and 3 bases at J, leaving 5 bases unmatched. The CDR3 nucleotides read TGTGCCAGCAGCCCCCAGACAGGGGCTAATGAAAAACTGTTTTTT. Translation gives CASSPQTGANEKLFF. Using reference TRBV7-2 and TRBJ1-4 for the parts outside the CDR3, the full variable domain is GAGVSQSPSNKVTEKGKDVELRCDPISGHTALYWYRQSLGQGLEFLIYFQGNSAPDKSGLPSDRFSAERTGGSVSTLTIQRTQQEDSAVYLCASSPQTGANEKLFFGSGTQLSVL.

This chain uses TRBV29-1 with TRBJ2-7; 11 bases match TRBD1. The CDR3 sequence is 14 residues long. V lost 5 bases, J lost 2 bases, and 5 bases stayed unmatched. Germline V gene sequence: CDR1 SQVTM, CDR2 ANQGSEA. CDR3 sequence (DNA): TGCAGCGTTTGGGACAGGGGGTCCGCCTACGAGCAGTACTTC. Translation gives CSVWDRGSAYEQYF.

The rearrangement uses TRBV5-5 and TRBJ2-1; the D gene is possibly TRBD2 (5 bases). The germline V and J ends were trimmed by 1 base and 4 bases, with 18 bases remaining between them. The CDR3 totals 17 residues. The germline gives CDR1 SGHKS, CDR2 YYEKEE (reference sequence). CDR3 sequence (DNA): TGTGCCAGCAGCTTGTGGGCCCTAGGGAGTCTTTACAATGAGCAGTTCTTC. It is translated as CASSLWALGSLYNEQFF.

CDR3 residues: CASSLAALGTATPALGANVLTF. The CDR3 region has the DNA TGTGCCAGCAGCTTAGCGGCCCTAGGGACAGCAACCCCCGCTCTGGGGGCCAACGTCCTGACTTTC. The V gene is TRBV7-8, the J gene TRBJ2-6; 7 nucleotides agree with TRBD1. The CDR3 has 22 amino acids. The germline gives CDR1 SGHVS, CDR2 FQNEAQ. V was clipped by 0 bases and J by 4 bases; unmatched bases: 21.